A single sample is the source of the 27 T cell receptor beta chains below, sequenced in a study of blood T cell repertoires in COVID-19. The repertoire was sequenced with immunoSEQ multiplex PCR; TCRdb's copy has only in-frame clones and lacks some. The data hold some 230,000 clones, with about 86% observed a single time. Sequenced sample: peripheral blood. Receptor source: a woman aged 25-40 years who had recovered from COVID-19.

This clone has a single count. V gene TRBV10-2 combines with J gene TRBJ2-3, with 7 positions matching TRBD2. J lost 0 bases, V lost 6 bases, and 9 bases had no gene match. CDR1 is WSHSY, CDR2 SAAADI, per germline. This CDR3 has 16 amino acids. This CDR3 reads CASRGGTYLSTDTQYF. The CDR3 region has the DNA TGCGCCAGCAGGGGGGGGACTTACCTAAGCACAGATACGCAGTATTTT.

This sequence joins TRBV19 and TRBJ1-4, with 9 nucleotides matching TRBD1. There are 13 residues in the CDR3. The germline gives CDR1 LNHDA, CDR2 SQIVND (reference sequence). Trimming removed 10 bases from V and 8 bases from J; junction bases left unmatched: 8. CDR3 sequence reads: CAISTGQGEKLFF. CDR3 DNA sequence: TGTGCCATCTCGACCGGACAGGGGGAAAAACTGTTTTTT.

The chain couples TRBV4-1 to TRBJ2-2; D is uncertain. V was trimmed by 6 bases and J by 5 bases, leaving 10 bases between them. Looked up from germline, CDR1 is MGHRA and CDR2 is YSYEKL. This CDR3 region has 13 residues. The CDR3 coding sequence is TGCGCCAGCAGTTCCATGAGGACCGGGGAGCTGTTTTTT. This gives the protein CASSSMRTGELFF.

The chain uses TRBV9 and TRBJ2-2; 11 nucleotides agree with TRBD2. Germline values: CDR1 SGDLS, CDR2 YYNGEE. The V gene end was trimmed by 0 bases and the J gene end by 4 bases; junction bases not matched to a gene: 8. The CDR3 totals 18 residues. The CDR3 nucleotides are TGTGCCAGCAGCGTAGCATGGACTAGCGGGCCTTCCACCGGGGAGCTGTTTTTT. This codes for CASSVAWTSGPSTGELFF.

This chain links TRBV28 with TRBJ1-1, with D perhaps matching TRBD1 (5 bases). Germline CDR1 MDHEN, CDR2 SYDVKM. Between the trimmed V and J ends, which lost 4 bases and 1 base, there was a span of 13 bases. The CDR3 is 15 amino acids. The CDR3 loop is CASSSGGIGNTEAFF. The CDR3 nucleotides read TGTGCCAGCAGTTCCGGGGGGATAGGGAACACTGAAGCTTTCTTT.

This clone was counted a single time. The chain couples TRBV24-1 to TRBJ1-1, with a possible D match to TRBD1 (5 bases). Looked up from germline, CDR1 is KGHDR and CDR2 is SFDVKD. Trimming removed 9 bases at V and 11 bases at J, with 21 bases between. The CDR3 extends over 13 amino acids. The CDR3 DNA is TGTGCCACCTTTCCGGTGGGGTCTGGGGCGGCTTTCTTT. Its translation is CATFPVGSGAAFF.

The CDR3 loop is CASRPTGTSAGANEQFF. In nucleotides, the CDR3 is TGCGCCAGCAGGCCAACCGGGACTAGTGCGGGAGCCAATGAGCAGTTCTTC. The chain combines TRBV5-1 with TRBJ2-1; 8 nucleotides align to TRBD2. Germline CDR1 reads SGHRS; CDR2 reads YFSETQ. The CDR3 spans 17 residues. J lost 6 bases, V lost 5 bases, and 16 bases had no gene match.

This clone was found a few times. This sequence joins TRBV6-1 and TRBJ2-5; possible D gene TRBD1, 6 bases. CDR1 MNHNS and CDR2 SASEGT come from the germline V gene. This CDR3 is built from 14 residues. Trimming took 3 bases from V and 6 from J, leaving 14 bases between them. As DNA, the CDR3 is TGTGCCAGCAGTGATGGGGCAGGGGTGCAGACCCAGTACTTC. It specifies CASSDGAGVQTQYF.

This rearrangement joins TRBV28 to TRBJ2-5; 8 nucleotides match TRBD1. Germline CDR1 reads MDHEN; CDR2 reads SYDVKM. The trim removed 5 bases at V and 3 bases at J, leaving 5 bases unmatched. CDR3 size: 14 residues. DNA of the CDR3: TGTGCCAGCAGTATAATACAGGGGGAAGAGACCCAGTACTTC. This gives the protein CASSIIQGEETQYF.

The V gene is TRBV5-1, the J gene TRBJ1-4, with D possibly TRBD1 on 6 matching bases. V was clipped by 3 bases and J by 0 bases, with 6 bases between them. This CDR3 has 14 amino acids. Germline V gene sequence: CDR1 SGHRS, CDR2 YFSETQ. CDR3 in amino acids: CASSSGATNEKLFF. For the CDR3, the DNA is TGCGCCAGCAGCTCAGGGGCAACTAATGAAAAACTGTTTTTT.

The chain is built from TRBV9 and TRBJ2-3; D perhaps matches TRBD1 (7 bases). The CDR3 is made up of 13 amino acids. V shed 4 bases and J shed 13 bases, with 19 bases lying between them. Per germline, CDR1 SGDLS and CDR2 YYNGEE. The DNA of the CDR3 is TGTGCCAGCAGCCTCGAGGAGGGGGCCGCCAAGTATTTT. Amino acid sequence: CASSLEEGAAKYF.

The rearrangement joins TRBV7-3 to TRBJ2-3, with D possibly matching TRBD2 (6 bases). With 4 bases removed from V and 2 bases from J, the gap between germline ends came to 13 bases. CDR3 length: 15 residues. CDR1 is SGHTA and CDR2 is FQGTGA in the germline V gene. The CDR3 is CASSWSGLLTDTQYF. CDR3 sequence (DNA): TGTGCCAGCAGCTGGTCGGGACTGCTCACAGATACGCAGTATTTT.

The chain combines TRBV6-5 with TRBJ2-2; 11 bases are a match to TRBD1. With 6 bases clipped from V and 3 bases from J, the junction kept 3 bases outside the gene matches. CDR3 length: 15 residues. The V gene's germline CDR1 is MNHEY and CDR2 SVGAGI. In nucleotides, the CDR3 is TGTGCCAGCAGCCGGACAGGGGGCTACACCGGGGAGCTGTTTTTT. It yields the protein CASSRTGGYTGELFF.

The CDR3 nucleotides read TGTGCCAGCAGCTTAGCGCTAAGCAGGGTCGACGAGCAGTACTTC. This gives the protein CASSLALSRVDEQYF. This chain links TRBV7-6 with TRBJ2-7; TRBD1 is a possible D gene (5 bases). V gave up 0 bases and J gave up 5 bases, with 14 bases separating them. The germline V gene has CDR1 SGHVS and CDR2 FNYEAQ. The CDR3 extends over 15 amino acids.

The rearrangement uses TRBV28 and TRBJ1-1; 10 bases align to TRBD1. Per the germline V gene, CDR1 is MDHEN and CDR2 is SYDVKM. The trim removed 5 bases at V and 1 base at J, leaving 4 bases unmatched. This CDR3 contains 15 residues. The CDR3 bases are TGTGCCAGCAGTCGGAGGACAGGGGGGAACACTGAAGCTTTCTTT. This codes for CASSRRTGGNTEAFF.

The chain combines TRBV6-1 with TRBJ2-7; maybe TRBD2 (7 bases). CDR1 is MNHNS, CDR2 SASEGT, per germline. V was shortened by 2 bases and J by 2 bases, with 16 bases between the two germline ends. The CDR3 runs to 16 residues. The CDR3 DNA follows: TGTGCCAGCAGTGAATGGGGGGGGCCTCCCCCCTACGAGCAGTACTTC. It encodes CASSEWGGPPPYEQYF.

This clone has a handful of counts. The chain links TRBV9 to TRBJ2-7; 7 bases map to TRBD1. The V and J ends lost 0 bases and 4 bases, in that order; junction bases with no gene match: 7. This CDR3 spans 15 amino acids. From germline, CDR1 is SGDLS and CDR2 YYNGEE. CDR3 protein: CASSVATGAGYEQYF. As DNA, the CDR3 is TGTGCCAGCAGCGTAGCTACAGGGGCCGGGTACGAGCAGTACTTC.

V and J are TRBV2 and TRBJ2-1; 7 bases map to TRBD2. The CDR3 sequence is 15 residues long. V trimming: 4 bases; J trimming: 2 bases; junction bases outside the gene matches: 5. Germline values: CDR1 SNHLY, CDR2 FYNNEI. CDR3 nucleotide sequence: TGTGCCAGCAGTGCTCGGCTAGCGGCCTACAATGAGCAGTTCTTC. It is translated as CASSARLAAYNEQFF. The full variable domain, rest sourced from reference TRBV2 and TRBJ2-1, is EPEVTQTPSHQVTQMGQEVILRCVPISNHLYFYWYRQILGQKVEFLVSFYNNEISEKSEIFDDQFSVERPDGSNFTLKIRSTKLEDSAMYFCASSARLAAYNEQFFGPGTRLTVL.

The chain has TRBV18 and TRBJ1-5, with D perhaps matching TRBD1 (5 bases). V gave up 1 base and J gave up 0 bases, with 13 bases separating them. Germline V CDR1 and CDR2: KGHSH, LQKENI. The CDR3 is 17 amino acids. The CDR3 spells CASSPLPGLNSNQPQHF. DNA of the CDR3: TGTGCCAGCTCACCACTTCCGGGACTCAATAGCAATCAGCCCCAGCATTTT.

This clone was picked up a small number of times. The rearrangement uses TRBV9 and TRBJ2-2; 7 bases fit TRBD2. Germline CDR1 is SGDLS and CDR2 is YYNGEE. The CDR3 is made up of 16 amino acids. V lost 3 bases to trimming and J lost 1 base; unmatched junction nucleotides: 6. CDR3 nucleotide sequence: TGTGCCAGCAGCGCTTTAGGCGGGAGGAACACCGGGGAGCTGTTTTTT. It specifies CASSALGGRNTGELFF.

V usage is TRBV19 and J usage is TRBJ2-3; D may be TRBD1 (5 bases). The length of the CDR3 is 11 residues. Germline V gene lookup returns CDR1 LNHDA and CDR2 SQIVND (reference sequence). CDR3 loop: CVVEGADTQYF. Here the CDR3 DNA reads TGTGTCGTAGAAGGGGCAGATACGCAGTATTTT.

The V gene is TRBV7-9, the J gene TRBJ1-5; D is uncertain. The CDR3 covers 12 residues. Germline CDR1 reads SEHNR; CDR2 reads FQNEAQ (reference sequence). V lost 4 bases and J lost 5, with 6 bases in between. CDR3 sequence reads: CASSYRDQPQHF. The DNA of the CDR3 is TGTGCCAGCAGCTACAGAGATCAGCCCCAGCATTTT.

The chain has TRBV5-6 and TRBJ2-2, with D unclear. The CDR3 has 15 amino acids. CDR1 SGHDT and CDR2 YYEEEE come from the germline V gene. V gave up 4 bases and J gave up 5 bases, with 15 bases separating them. The DNA of the CDR3 is TGTGCCAGCAGCCCCTGGTCCCCGAGTACCGGGGAGCTGTTTTTT. Its translation is CASSPWSPSTGELFF.

This chain uses TRBV19 with TRBJ2-3, with D perhaps TRBD1 (5 bases). The V gene lost 5 bases and the J gene lost 5 bases, with 14 bases spanning the gap. Germline V gene sequence: CDR1 LNHDA, CDR2 SQIVND (reference sequence). This CDR3 has 14 amino acids. CDR3 loop: CASSAQGGQDTQYF. As DNA, the CDR3 is TGTGCCAGTAGTGCGCAGGGTGGTCAAGATACGCAGTATTTT.

V and J are TRBV10-3 and TRBJ1-2, with a tentative D call TRBD1 (6 bases). CDR3 length: 15 amino acids. V shed 0 bases and J shed 4 bases, with 12 bases lying between them. Germline assignment: CDR1 ENHRY and CDR2 SYGVKD. The CDR3 sequence is CAISESTGGLYGYTF. As DNA, the CDR3 is TGTGCCATCAGTGAGTCGACAGGTGGCCTCTATGGCTACACCTTC.

This clone was counted only a few times. The chain has TRBV28 and TRBJ1-5; D gene ambiguous. This CDR3 has 17 residues. The germline gives CDR1 MDHEN, CDR2 SYDVKM. Trimming stripped 1 base from V and 0 bases from J, with 13 bases between. The CDR3 nucleotides are TGTGCCAGCAGTTTATTCGGTCGCAGACATAGCAATCAGCCCCAGCATTTT. It is translated as CASSLFGRRHSNQPQHF.

The chain links TRBV9 to TRBJ2-7; weak D call: TRBD2 (6 bases). Germline V gives CDR1 SGDLS, CDR2 YYNGEE. V gave up 4 bases and J gave up 2 bases, with 13 bases separating them. This CDR3 comprises 14 residues. The CDR3 coding sequence is TGTGCCAGCAGCAATGGGGGGATGGCCTACGAGCAGTACTTC. This sequence encodes CASSNGGMAYEQYF. The whole variable domain, remainder taken from reference TRBV9 and TRBJ2-7, is DSGVTQTPKHLITATGQRVTLRCSPRSGDLSVYWYQQSLDQGLQFLIQYYNGEERAKGNILERFSAQQFPDLHSELNLSSLELGDSALYFCASSNGGMAYEQYFGPGTRLTVT.